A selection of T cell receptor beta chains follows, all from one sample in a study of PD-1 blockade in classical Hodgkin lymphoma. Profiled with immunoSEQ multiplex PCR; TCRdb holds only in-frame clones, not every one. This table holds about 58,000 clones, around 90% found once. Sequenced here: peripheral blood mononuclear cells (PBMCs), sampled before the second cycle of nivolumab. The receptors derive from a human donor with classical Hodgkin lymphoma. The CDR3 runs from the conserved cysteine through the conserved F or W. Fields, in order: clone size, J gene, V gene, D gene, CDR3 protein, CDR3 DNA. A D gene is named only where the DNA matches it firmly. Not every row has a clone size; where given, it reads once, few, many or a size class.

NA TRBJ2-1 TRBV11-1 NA CASSPKGPSGEQFF TGTGCCAGCAGCCCAAAGGGGCCCTCCGGGGAGCAGTTCTTC
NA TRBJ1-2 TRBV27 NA CASSSNGQNYGYTF TGTGCCAGCAGTTCAAACGGACAGAACTATGGCTACACCTTC
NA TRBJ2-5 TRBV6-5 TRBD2 CASSYSGGTETQYF TGTGCCAGCAGTTACTCGGGAGGGACAGAGACCCAGTACTTC
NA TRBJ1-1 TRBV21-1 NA CASSPDRSDTEAFF TGTGCCAGCAGCCCGGACAGGTCGGACACTGAAGCTTTCTTT
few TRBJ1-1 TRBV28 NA CASSILQMNTEAFF TGTGCCAGCAGCATATTACAGATGAACACTGAAGCTTTCTTT
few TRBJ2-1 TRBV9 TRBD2 CASSVGAGAALNEQFF TGTGCCAGCAGCGTAGGAGCGGGAGCAGCCCTCAATGAGCAGTTCTTC
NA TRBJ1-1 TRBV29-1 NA CSVEDQRAGRITEAFF TGCAGCGTTGAAGATCAGAGAGCAGGGCGCATCACTGAAGCTTTCTTT
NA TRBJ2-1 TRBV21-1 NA CASSKRKGVEAPTYNEQFF TGTGCCAGCAGCAAAAGGAAAGGAGTCGAGGCGCCCACCTACAATGAGCAGTTCTTC
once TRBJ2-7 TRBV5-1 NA CASSLDDYEQYF TGCGCCAGCAGCTTGGATGACTACGAGCAGTACTTC
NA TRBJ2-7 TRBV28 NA CASTGGWTNEQYF TGTGCCAGCACCGGAGGGTGGACGAACGAGCAGTACTTC
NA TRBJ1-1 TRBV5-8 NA CASSLPGLSNTEAFF TGTGCCAGCAGCTTACCAGGGTTATCGAACACTGAAGCTTTCTTT
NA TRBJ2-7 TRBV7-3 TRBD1 CASSLGGTGVREQYF TGTGCCAGCAGCCTCGGCGGGACAGGGGTCAGGGAGCAGTACTTC
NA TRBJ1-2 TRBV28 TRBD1 CASSFLPGQGVGYTF TGTGCCAGCAGCTTCCTTCCGGGACAGGGTGTAGGCTACACCTTC
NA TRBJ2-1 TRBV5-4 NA CASSFYDSTDRTNEQFF TGTGCCAGCAGCTTCTATGATTCTACTGATCGGACGAATGAGCAGTTCTTC
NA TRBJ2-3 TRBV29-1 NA CSVVTDTDTQYF TGCAGCGTTGTAACGGACACAGATACGCAGTATTTT
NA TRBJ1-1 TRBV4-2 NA CASSQDWGVLTEAFF TGTGCCAGCAGCCAAGATTGGGGGGTTCTCACTGAAGCTTTCTTT
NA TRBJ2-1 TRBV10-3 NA CAILSGVSSYNEQFF TGTGCCATCTTGAGTGGGGTGAGCTCCTACAATGAGCAGTTCTTC
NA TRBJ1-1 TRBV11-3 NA CASSLELNTEAFF TGTGCCAGCAGCTTAGAACTGAACACTGAAGCTTTCTTT
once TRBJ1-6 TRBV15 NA CATSRENAPLHSPLHF TGTGCCACCAGCAGAGAAAATGCTCCGCTTCATTCACCCCTCCACTTT
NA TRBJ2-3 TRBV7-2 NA CASSPGQTTDTQYF TGTGCCAGCAGCCCCGGACAGACCACAGATACGCAGTATTTT
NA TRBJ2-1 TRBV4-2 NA CASSQAGVQGEQFF TGTGCCAGCAGCCAAGCGGGAGTTCAGGGTGAGCAGTTCTTC
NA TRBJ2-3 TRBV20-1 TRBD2 CSARLANTQYF TGCAGTGCCCGACTAGCGAATACGCAGTATTTT
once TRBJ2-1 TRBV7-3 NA CASSSGLGQQNEQFF TGTGCCAGCAGCTCAGGGCTTGGACAGCAGAATGAGCAGTTCTTC
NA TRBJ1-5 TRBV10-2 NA CASTSSGGNQPQHF TGCGCCAGCACCTCCTCGGGGGGCAATCAGCCCCAGCATTTT
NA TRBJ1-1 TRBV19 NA CASASDTTEAFF TGTGCCAGCGCCTCGGACACGACTGAAGCTTTCTTT
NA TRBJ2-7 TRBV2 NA CASSGVYEQYF TGTGCCAGCAGTGGGGTATACGAGCAGTACTTC
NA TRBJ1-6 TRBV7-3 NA CASSFGSSYNSPLHF TGTGCCAGCAGCTTTGGCAGCTCCTATAATTCACCCCTCCACTTT
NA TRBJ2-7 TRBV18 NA CASSRWTSSYEQYF TGTGCCAGCTCACGCTGGACGAGCTCCTACGAGCAGTACTTC
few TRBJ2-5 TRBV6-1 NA CASKKEETQYF TGTGCCAGCAAAAAAGAGGAGACCCAGTACTTC
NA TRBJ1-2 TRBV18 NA CASSPGGESGYTF TGTGCCAGCTCACCCGGGGGTGAAAGTGGCTACACCTTC
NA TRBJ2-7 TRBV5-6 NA CASSLWGRGSFSYEQYF TGTGCCAGCAGCTTGTGGGGGCGCGGAAGTTTTTCCTACGAGCAGTACTTC
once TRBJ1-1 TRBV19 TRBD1 CASTQWDREAFF TGTGCCAGTACCCAATGGGACAGGGAAGCTTTCTTT
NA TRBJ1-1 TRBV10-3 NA CAISGIPTSPNTEAFF TGTGCCATCAGCGGGATTCCCACCAGCCCGAACACTGAAGCTTTCTTT
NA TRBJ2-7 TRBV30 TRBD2 CAWTPFGGRVSGEQYF TGTGCCTGGACCCCCTTTGGCGGGAGAGTATCGGGTGAGCAGTACTTC
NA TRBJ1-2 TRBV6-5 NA CASSYFPSSNYGYTF TGTGCCAGCAGTTATTTCCCCAGTTCTAACTATGGCTACACCTTC
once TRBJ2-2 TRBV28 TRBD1 CASSLNTGGTGELFF TGTGCCAGCAGCTTAAACACAGGGGGTACCGGGGAGCTGTTTTTT
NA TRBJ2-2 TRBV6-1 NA CASSERRQGYTGELFF TGTGCCAGCAGTGAACGCCGGCAGGGTTACACCGGGGAGCTGTTTTTT
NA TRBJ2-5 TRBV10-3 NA CAIAAANQETQYF TGTGCCATCGCGGCGGCAAACCAAGAGACCCAGTACTTC
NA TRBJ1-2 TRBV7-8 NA CASSLVGGTNYGYTF TGTGCCAGCAGCTTAGTCGGGGGCACTAACTATGGCTACACCTTC
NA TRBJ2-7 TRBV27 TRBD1 CASSFRQGVEEQYF TGTGCCAGCAGTTTTAGGCAGGGGGTTGAGGAGCAGTACTTC
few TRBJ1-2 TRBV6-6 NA CASSAQRVGGPYGYTF TGTGCCAGCAGCGCCCAACGGGTCGGGGGCCCCTATGGCTACACCTTC
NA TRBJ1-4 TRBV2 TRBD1 CASIGGTGVEKLFF TGTGCCAGCATCGGGGGGACAGGGGTAGAAAAACTGTTTTTT
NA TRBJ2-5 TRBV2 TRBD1 CASNQGQGEGETQYF TGTGCCAGCAATCAAGGACAGGGGGAGGGAGAGACCCAGTACTTC
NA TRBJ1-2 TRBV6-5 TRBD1 CASSYSQGALGYTF TGTGCCAGCAGTTACTCGCAGGGGGCCCTTGGCTACACCTTC
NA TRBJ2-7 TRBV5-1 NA CASSSGRGSYEQYF TGCGCCAGCAGCTCTGGACGGGGGTCCTACGAGCAGTACTTC
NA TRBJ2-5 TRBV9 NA CASSPTLTVSPLPDQETQYF TGTGCCAGCAGCCCTACACTAACGGTGTCACCCTTGCCCGACCAGGAGACCCAGTACTTC
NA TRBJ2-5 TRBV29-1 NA CSVEGDQETQYF TGCAGCGTTGAGGGGGACCAAGAGACCCAGTACTTC
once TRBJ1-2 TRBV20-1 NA CSARSQSGYTF TGCAGTGCTAGAAGTCAGTCGGGCTACACCTTC
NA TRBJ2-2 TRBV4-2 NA CASSQDSTGYFGELFF TGTGCCAGCAGCCAAGACTCTACAGGGTACTTCGGGGAGCTGTTTTTT
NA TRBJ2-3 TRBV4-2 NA CASSPIAGGSTDTQYF TGTGCCAGCAGCCCCATCGCGGGCGGGAGCACAGATACGCAGTATTTT
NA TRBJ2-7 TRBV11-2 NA CASRALNSYEQYF TGTGCCAGCAGGGCACTGAACTCCTACGAGCAGTACTTC